This T cell receptor beta chain comes out of a study of blood T cells in healthy people across ages. This clonotype was counted only a few times. Drawn from each donor were ten milliliters of peripheral blood. The use of a sample-barcoded 5' primer and a J-beta primer mix characterized a second PCR of about 7 to 12 cycles. TCRdb re-called the 5' RACE reads with MiXCR, one entry per CDR3 protein. The data contain about 720,000 distinct CDR3 sequences, around 25% of them singletons. The CDR3 is 12 residues long. Germline V gene lookup returns CDR1 SGDLS and CDR2 YYNGEE. The same sample was also studied in work on T cells of mothers and their children.

Sequencing input: blood. The rearrangement links TRBV9 to TRBJ2-5, with TRBD1 as a possible D gene (5 bases). The J call may be mistaken, given a closer DNA end match to TRBJ2-1. The clonotype comes from a boy aged 5-17 years in good health. The CDR3 region has the DNA TGTGCCAGCAGCGCCCCTCAGGGATCCCAGTTCTTC. It is translated as CASSAPQGSQFF.